This TCR beta chain was retrieved from a study of cytomegalovirus exposure and HLA in healthy donors. Study-level points and caveats: In the analysis, some V segments, TRBV6-2 and TRBV6-3 included, were excluded as indistinguishable. When a later analysis compared HLA-associated TCR beta chains with equally common others, the HLA-associated chains turned out to be more clonally expanded and to have lower generation probabilities.

The CDR3 extends over 18 amino acids. Unmatched junction bases numbered 21, after V lost 5 bases and J lost 7 bases. Germline CDR1 reads SEHNR; CDR2 reads FQNEAQ (reference sequence). This clone was counted once. Its antigen remains unidentified. The PCR had 60 Vbeta and 13 Jbeta primers. Repertoires were generated with immunoSEQ multiplex PCR, while TCRdb's copy carries only in-frame clones and drops some. The sample yields about 120,000 clones, approximately 76% seen once. Sequenced input: PBMCs. The chain has TRBV7-9 and TRBJ2-7; TRBD1 matches 9 bases. This receptor was obtained from a man aged 60-69 years in good health and CMV-seropositive. The CDR3: CASSTLRGDREHYVEQYF. As DNA, the CDR3 is TGTGCCAGCAGCACCCTGAGGGGGGACAGGGAACATTACGTAGAGCAGTACTTC.